The T cell receptor (beta chain) described here comes from a study of blood T cell repertoires in COVID-19. Germline V gene lookup returns CDR1 MGHRA and CDR2 YSYEKL. The junction had 5 bases not matched to a gene; V was cut back by 2 bases and J by 7 bases. The CDR3 covers 14 residues. Authors' methods: By means of reference gene primer amplification, nucleated cell counts were estimated. Method: immunoSEQ multiplex PCR; TCRdb's copy keeps in-frame clones and lacks some. The DNA was the basis for D and trimming; V, J and clone size are from that table. The sample includes 150,000 to 200,000 clones, over 60% of them seen just once.

This sequence joins TRBV4-1 and TRBJ2-1, with 7 bases fitting TRBD2. The TCR was taken from a woman in her 70s with acute or convalescent COVID-19. Sequences were obtained from peripheral blood. The CDR3 sequence: CASSQREGRNEQFF. CDR3 bases: TGCGCCAGCAGCCAAAGGGAGGGCAGGAATGAGCAGTTCTTC.